A selection of T cell receptor beta chains follows, all from one sample in a study of identical twins. TCRdb re-called the 5' RACE reads through MiXCR, storing one row per CDR3 protein. The sample records 700,000 or so distinct CDR3 sequences, roughly 8% being singletons. This sample also appeared in a second study, on yellow fever vaccine responses in identical twins.

Material: PBMCs. Receptors were obtained from a woman aged 18-29 years in good health. Both conserved end residues are part of each CDR3. Fields, in order: V gene, clone size, J gene, D gene, CDR3 protein, CDR3 DNA. The D gene is left open where the match is weak. Clone size is given for some rows only: seen once, a few or many times, or a class if the clone is expanded.

TRBV3-1	few	TRBJ2-2	-	CASSQDGAQTGELFF	TGTGCCAGCAGCCAAGATGGCGCCCAAACCGGGGAGCTGTTTTTT
TRBV11-2	many	TRBJ2-3	-	CASSFRDARPTDTQYF	TGTGCCAGCAGCTTCCGGGACGCGAGGCCCACAGATACGCAGTATTTT
TRBV3-1	-	TRBJ1-6	-	CASSPLPYGNSPLHF	TGTGCCAGCAGCCCTCTCCCCTACGGGAATTCACCCCTCCACTTT
TRBV27	few	TRBJ2-1	-	CAIAHLETYNEQFF	TGTGCCATCGCCCACCTAGAGACCTACAATGAGCAGTTCTTC
TRBV7-9	-	TRBJ2-5	TRBD2	CASSSTSGREETQYF	TGTGCCAGCAGCTCGACTAGCGGGAGGGAAGAGACCCAGTACTTC
TRBV7-3	-	TRBJ1-1	-	CASSSRDPLNTEAFF	TGTGCCAGCAGCTCTCGGGATCCTCTAAACACTGAAGCTTTCTTT
TRBV12-3/TRBV12-4	-	TRBJ1-1	TRBD1	CASSRERDRGPRNTEAFF	TGTGCCAGCAGCCGAGAGAGGGACAGGGGCCCGCGGAACACTGAAGCTTTCTTT
TRBV5-1	many	TRBJ2-7	TRBD1	CASSLGTGQPIEQYF	TGCGCCAGCAGCTTGGGGACGGGACAGCCCATCGAGCAGTACTTC
TRBV28	-	TRBJ1-1	TRBD1	CASSSEALGQYTEAFF	TGTGCCAGCAGTTCCGAGGCTTTGGGACAGTACACTGAAGCTTTCTTT
TRBV20-1	-	TRBJ2-7	-	CSARAPRSYEQYF	TGCAGTGCTAGAGCACCGAGATCCTACGAGCAGTACTTC
TRBV12-3/TRBV12-4	many	TRBJ2-7	-	CASSSSPTGPTYEQYF	TGTGCCAGCAGCTCCTCCCCGACAGGCCCAACCTACGAGCAGTACTTC
TRBV18	-	TRBJ2-3	TRBD2	CASSLTSAKDTQYF	TGTGCCAGCTCCCTGACTAGCGCTAAAGATACGCAGTATTTT
TRBV6-5	-	TRBJ1-2	-	CASSYSISKGRDGYTF	TGTGCCAGCAGTTACTCGATCTCGAAGGGTCGGGATGGCTACACCTTC
TRBV7-7	few	TRBJ2-1	TRBD1	CASSLEVQGDNEQFF	TGTGCTAGCAGCTTAGAAGTGCAGGGGGACAATGAGCAGTTCTTC
TRBV7-2	many	TRBJ2-2	-	CASSSNRVEELFF	TGTGCCAGCAGTTCCAACAGGGTTGAGGAGCTGTTTTTT
TRBV12-3/TRBV12-4	few	TRBJ2-7	-	CASSPRGPTYEQYF	TGTGCCAGCAGCCCCCGTGGACCTACCTACGAGCAGTACTTC
TRBV10-3	many	TRBJ2-3	-	CAISSTASTDTQYF	TGTGCCATCAGCTCGACAGCGAGCACAGATACGCAGTATTTT
TRBV14	few	TRBJ2-7	TRBD1	CASSSTGFMNEQYF	TGTGCCAGCAGCTCGACAGGGTTTATGAACGAGCAGTACTTC
TRBV4-3	many	TRBJ2-6	-	CASSETGSGANVLTF	TGCGCCAGCAGCGAAACGGGTTCTGGGGCCAACGTCCTGACTTTC
TRBV14	-	TRBJ2-7	TRBD1	CASSQARDRVYEQYF	TGTGCCAGCAGCCAAGCCCGGGACAGAGTCTACGAGCAGTACTTC
TRBV5-1	-	TRBJ1-1	-	CASRLGGFMNTEAFF	TGCGCCAGCAGGTTGGGAGGCTTCATGAACACTGAAGCTTTCTTT
TRBV7-2	-	TRBJ2-7	-	CASSLADGIYEQYF	TGTGCCAGCAGCTTAGCCGACGGAATCTACGAGCAGTACTTC
TRBV6-1	few	TRBJ2-1	-	CASSESLGPDYNEQFF	TGTGCCAGCAGTGAAAGTCTGGGACCGGACTACAATGAGCAGTTCTTC
TRBV20-1	many	TRBJ2-3	-	CSARELWPGTDTQYF	TGCAGTGCTAGAGAGTTGTGGCCGGGCACAGATACGCAGTATTTT
TRBV2	few	TRBJ1-1	-	CASIMFTEAFF	TGTGCCAGCATTATGTTCACTGAAGCTTTCTTT
TRBV9	few	TRBJ2-2	-	CASSVGPLAVLNTGELFF	TGTGCCAGCAGCGTTGGGCCATTAGCGGTACTGAACACCGGGGAGCTGTTTTTT
TRBV29-1	-	TRBJ2-7	-	CSVEAGYEQYF	TGCAGCGTTGAAGCCGGCTACGAGCAGTACTTC
TRBV7-9	few	TRBJ2-7	-	CASRGGGNYEQYF	TGTGCCAGCAGAGGGGGGGGAAACTACGAGCAGTACTTC
TRBV5-1	many	TRBJ2-3	TRBD2	CASSPGLAGSDTQYF	TGTGCCAGCAGCCCCGGACTAGCCGGATCTGATACGCAGTATTTT
TRBV29-1	-	TRBJ2-3	-	CSGSGGQGYTDTQYF	TGCAGCGGAAGCGGAGGGCAGGGATACACAGATACGCAGTATTTT
TRBV2	few	TRBJ2-7	-	CASSVDLSYEQYF	TGTGCCAGCAGTGTGGATCTTTCCTACGAGCAGTACTTC